This T cell receptor beta chain was retrieved from a study of blood T cell repertoires in COVID-19. Study as a whole: Specimens from acute and convalescent COVID-19 originated in the United States, Italy and Spain.

Clones were read by immunoSEQ multiplex PCR, and TCRdb kept only the in-frame ones, dropping some. Here the sample spans around 320,000 clones, around 90% being singletons. This CDR3 contains 17 residues. Germline V gives CDR1 SGHNT, CDR2 YENEEA. V was pared by 3 bases and J by 4 bases, with 3 bases of the junction left unmatched. The J gene is TRBJ2-6, the V gene TRBV11-3; 13 bases map to TRBD2. This clonotype was obtained from a man between 18 and 35 years old with active or convalescent COVID-19. The sample consisted of peripheral blood. The CDR3 DNA sequence: TGTGCCAGCAGCTTCGGACTAGCGGGAGTGGGGGCCAACGTCCTGACTTTC. Protein: CASSFGLAGVGANVLTF.